This T cell receptor (beta chain) was sequenced in a study of T cells in Graves' hyperthyroidism and ophthalmopathy (dated by TCRdb to between 2019 and 2020). At the level of the whole study: To identify TCR V-J signatures that set the groups apart, the researchers used a discovery cohort of about a hundred patients, made up of roughly 40 with Graves' ophthalmopathy and some 55 with stable Graves' hyperthyroidism. Prospective prediction of ophthalmopathy was tested in an independent validation cohort of under 20 hyperthyroidism patients and some 17 patients who later progressed to ophthalmopathy. The 100 discovery patients were divided at random into training and test sets in a 7:3 ratio. In roughly six Graves' hyperthyroidism patients, the study also compared T-cell repertoires from thyroid tissue with T-cell repertoires from blood. Once sampling was done, hyperthyroidism patients were given methimazole at a starting dose of 30 mg daily, whereas ophthalmopathy patients were given high-dose intravenous methylprednisolone. The paper describes TCR Vbeta CDR3 sequencing of roughly 130 peripheral blood samples, made up of about 40 ophthalmopathy patients, 70 to 75 hyperthyroidism patients and 17 progressor patients. General study outcomes and caveats: Ophthalmopathy was separated from stable hyperthyroidism by a 13 V-J signature model, with approximately 85% sensitivity and about 81% specificity obtained in cross-validation and 80%/75% obtained in testing. Most expanded thyroid clonotypes (frequency above 0.001) were also found in blood, which suggests that blood repertoires may mirror thyroid immune responses. In validation, progression to ophthalmopathy was predicted by the model with nearly 71% sensitivity and 72.22% specificity, a median of around 5.9 months before onset. No statistical method was used to set the sample size in advance, and investigators knew the group allocation.

TCR beta CDR3 regions were amplified from RNA transcripts. The first round of RT-PCR for the TCR CDR3 was performed with the HTBI primer set and the Qiagen OneStep RT-PCR kit. The libraries were constructed in a second round of multiplex PCR and then size-selected and purified. Sequencing of the libraries was done on an Illumina HiSeq2000 using paired-end 100 bp reads. Concerning the study's data processing: SOAPnuke was used to process the raw data, throwing out any read that contained adapters or uncalled bases, had a mean Phred below 15, or lacked an exact constant-primer or identifier match. COPE v1.2.5 was used to merge the high-quality paired reads, and each unique nucleotide sequence was defined as a clonotype. MiTCR v1.1 was used to align the clonotypes against IMGT TRBV, TRBD and TRBJ reference segments. Only V-J combinations with frequency above 0.0001, covering 99.2% of repertoires, were analysed. The TCS score was defined as F50 (clonal expansion) divided by E x V (chaos), with BLOSUM62-based TCRdist calculated between CDR3 peptides within each V-J. Welch's t-statistics and random forest reduced 514 V-J features to 10 to 15, which were used in a naive Bayes classifier (R e1071). Through fastp at Q25 and MiXCR, TCRdb rebuilt clones from the public reads, retaining in-frame beta chains. Merged by CDR3 protein, the rows form single entries marked with the most common genes and DNA. TCRdb's processing, not the authors' own work, is the source of the V and J calls. The sample profile shows about 540,000 distinct CDR3 sequences; around 42% of them were found once. Clones ranked in the top ten supply 6.5% to 9% of the sample.

Taken from the germline V gene, the CDR1 and CDR2 loops are SNHLY and FYNNEI. From its cysteine to its phenylalanine, the CDR3 spans 11 amino acids. Only the CDR3 region is kept as DNA, spanning 33 bases read in frame from base 1. V loses 7 bases, J loses 12 bases, and the germline ends lie 15 bases apart. A patient counted as having stable Graves' hyperthyroidism if no progression to ophthalmopathy occurred over 18 months of follow-up. Hyperthyroidism patients were newly diagnosed, with disease duration under 2 months, and aged 18 to 65 years. Patients with uncontrolled infections, other autoimmune diseases, pregnancy or lactation were excluded. Clinical symptoms, serum thyroxine and TRAb, thyroid ultrasound, and orbital computed tomography formed the basis for the diagnoses. Total RNA was extracted with Trizol reagent, and quality was checked on an Agilent 2100 Bioanalyzer. In this sample, this clonotype turned up many times. Its cognate antigen has yet to be identified. No qualities accompany the bases; no much larger clone lies one base away.

The sequence links TRBV2 to TRBJ1-2; TRBD1 is a weak D gene call, 5 bases matching. Sequencing was carried out using peripheral blood or thyroid tissue (not recorded which). The clonotype originates from a woman aged 18-35 years with Graves' hyperthyroidism. Donor details come from another sample of the same person, matched by shared clones. In nucleotides, the sequence is TGTGCCAGCAATAGAGACAGCAGTGACACCTTC. Translated, this gives CASNRDSSDTF.